These T cell receptor beta chains were read from a single sample in a study of siplizumab effects on memory and regulatory T cells. Some clones are missing from TCRdb's copy, which holds only in-frame ones; the method was immunoSEQ multiplex PCR. The sample carries around 78,000 clones, roughly 89% recorded once. The sample comprised CD8+ T cells sorted from blood. All receptors derive from a human donor in good health. CDR3s include the opening cysteine and the closing phenylalanine or tryptophan. Not all rows give a size; the values are once, few, many and, for expanded clones, a class.

j_call v_call clone_size cdr3_aa
TRBJ2-5 TRBV5-5 NA CASSLQMGEETQYF
TRBJ2-2 TRBV4-1 NA CASSPTVQVGVGGELFF
TRBJ1-3 TRBV7-3 medium-sized CASSSSGGYGNTIYF
TRBJ2-1 TRBV9 NA CASSAHFPDTNEQFF
TRBJ1-6 TRBV10-1 NA CASPPRDSPLHF
TRBJ1-1 TRBV20-1 NA CSAGQGKAFF
TRBJ2-6 TRBV27 NA CVRLRVCSPYSGANVLTF
TRBJ2-7 TRBV29-1 NA CSAIDRPYEQYF
TRBJ2-4 TRBV7-2 NA CASRPTGSNIQYF
TRBJ2-5 TRBV28 NA CASSGTGAPTGTQYF
TRBJ2-7 TRBV6-6 NA CASSYGLSSYEQYF
TRBJ2-3 TRBV2 NA CASSELAGVTDTQYF
TRBJ1-1 TRBV15 NA CATRGMNTEAFF
TRBJ2-1 TRBV19 NA CASSQANEQFF
TRBJ1-2 TRBV4-1 NA CASSQVPGQRNYGYTF
TRBJ2-5 TRBV7-6 NA CASSLYGGFQETQYF
TRBJ1-5 TRBV19 few CATQGFESNQPQHF
TRBJ1-1 TRBV7-9 NA CASSSRSTTVNTEAFF
TRBJ2-4 TRBV21-1 NA CASSKTPLRRGNIQYF
TRBJ2-3 TRBV4-1 NA CASSLLANVGTDTQYF
TRBJ2-7 TRBV27 NA CASSYGTGLYEQYF
TRBJ2-7 TRBV27 NA CASSLSSGYSTYEQYF
TRBJ2-5 TRBV19 NA CASSAWTGGETQYF
TRBJ2-3 TRBV25-1 NA CASSQGDTQYF
TRBJ1-2 TRBV7-9 NA CASSLVGQLNYGYTF
TRBJ2-1 TRBV12-5 NA CASLGGPGNNEQFF
TRBJ1-4 TRBV21-1 NA CASSKGGGEFDEKLFF
TRBJ1-6 TRBV27 NA CASSLGGNRSPLHF
TRBJ2-1 TRBV9 NA CASSEDSSYNEQFF
TRBJ2-2 TRBV4-1 NA CASSQDSAGPLLGELFF
TRBJ1-2 TRBV7-6 NA CASSPEMGYGYTF
TRBJ2-2 TRBV2 NA CASIGEINTGELFF
TRBJ1-5 TRBV27 few CASGRQGNQPQHF
TRBJ1-3 TRBV2 once CASSEARMGSGNTIYF
TRBJ2-7 TRBV29-1 NA CSVMAQTYEQYF
TRBJ2-1 TRBV7-9 NA CASSLAGEYNEQFF
TRBJ1-2 TRBV4-1 NA CASSQDRVRYTF
TRBJ2-7 TRBV6-1 NA CASSEGDIAGAYEQYF
TRBJ2-7 TRBV11-2 NA CASSLELAGASYEQYF
TRBJ1-4 TRBV14 NA CASSQDSWPGVSTNEKLFF
NA TRBV19 NA CASGRSYEQYF
TRBJ1-1 TRBV5-4 NA CASSFTGQSVEAFF